This T cell receptor beta chain originates from a study of cytomegalovirus exposure and HLA in healthy donors. General observations from the study: There were a few CMV-associated chains whose specificity for CMV antigens was confirmed in vitro.

CDR3 length: 17 residues. Trimming removed 1 base at V and 0 bases at J, with 15 bases between. In germline, CDR1 is LNHNV, CDR2 YYDKDF (reference sequence). As regards this clone: What it binds is not known.

Vbeta (60) and Jbeta (13) primers were used in the PCR. Repertoires were generated with immunoSEQ multiplex PCR, while TCRdb's copy carries only in-frame clones and drops some. The table has approximately 180,000 clones, around 75% seen once. The sequencing input was PBMCs. The TCR sequence derives from a woman aged 25 to 39 in good health and CMV-seronegative. The rearrangement uses TRBV15 and TRBJ1-1, with a weak D call TRBD1 (5 bases). CDR3 DNA sequence: TGTGCCACCAGCAGAGTCCGGGGGATAAATCTGAACACTGAAGCTTTCTTT. Protein sequence: CATSRVRGINLNTEAFF.